This record concerns one T cell receptor beta chain sequence. Its antigen is unknown. The sample belongs to a study of PD-1 blockade in classical Hodgkin lymphoma. Generated by immunoSEQ multiplex PCR, the TCRdb table keeps only in-frame clones and is missing some. The sample includes some 38,000 clones, roughly four fifths seen only once; the top ten take 10% to 11%. Every patient was affected by relapse after autologous stem cell transplantation, while exposure to brentuximab vedotin was not uniform. The study, taken as a whole, reports: Baseline diversity resembling that of newly diagnosed patients was seen in complete responders. When set against healthy donors, newly diagnosed patients were reported to show lower baseline TCR diversity.

The germline V gene encodes CDR1 MNHEY and CDR2 SMNVEV (reference sequence). V lost 6 bases and J lost 0; bases outside the gene matches: 5. The CDR3 runs to 15 residues. The sequencing here drew on peripheral blood mononuclear cells (PBMCs), taken at baseline. The V gene is TRBV27, the J gene TRBJ2-7; 10 bases align to TRBD2. This sequence was found in a human donor with classical Hodgkin lymphoma. The CDR3 loop reads CASRVSGRPSYEQYF. CDR3 in DNA: TGTGCCAGCAGAGTTAGCGGGAGGCCCTCCTACGAGCAGTACTTC.